This entry features one T cell receptor (beta chain) sequence. This record comes from a study of blood T cell repertoires in COVID-19. On the study more broadly: Samples taken during acute and convalescent COVID-19 were collected in the United States, Italy and Spain. T cells, B-cell-depleted T cells, or PBMCs supplied cDNA or gDNA.

The CDR3 runs 15 residues. V gave up 4 bases and J gave up 2 bases, with 12 bases separating them. Germline CDR1 is LGHNT and CDR2 is FRNRAP. In the authors' workflow: The authors estimated nucleated cell counts from reference gene primer amplification. TCRdb's table, derived via immunoSEQ multiplex PCR, lists solely in-frame clones and lacks some. From that table come the V and J calls and clone size; the DNA was used to work out D and trimming. The sample yields 200,000 to 300,000 clones, about 86% seen once. This chain joins TRBV12-5 and TRBJ1-3; possibly TRBD1 for D (5 bases). The sequenced sample consisted of peripheral blood. The TCR was taken from a man older than 75 with acute or convalescent COVID-19. Here the CDR3 DNA reads TGTGCTAGTGGTTCTAAAGGGGTCCCTGGAAACACCATATATTTT. It is translated as CASGSKGVPGNTIYF. Together with reference TRBV12-5 and TRBJ1-3, the CDR3 gives the full variable domain: DARVTQTPRHKVTEMGQEVTMRCQPILGHNTVFWYRQTMMQGLELLAYFRNRAPLDDSGMPKDRFSAEMPDATLATLKIQPSEPRDSAVYFCASGSKGVPGNTIYFGEGSWLTVV.